The 12 T cell receptor beta chains in this list originate from one sample, sequenced in a study of CD8+ T cells in alopecia areata (dated by TCRdb to 2017 to 2018). The method was the immunoSEQ multiplex PCR assay. For TCR sequencing, RNA was extracted from every sample and reverse transcribed into cDNA to serve as template. TCRdb retrieved this table from immuneACCESS and kept in-frame rearrangements only. Not all clones are present; in checked studies, unresolved V genes account for under half, and no reason is known for the remainder. This sample has some 200,000 clones in its table, and 45% to 65% of those were observed once. In total, the top ten clones hold 3% to 3.5% of the sample. The time point label here, explained by the study, means: about 4 weeks on oral tofacitinib. The sample's treatment or condition label, in plain terms: oral pan-JAK inhibitor, 5-10 mg twice daily. This specimen was CD4+ T cells sorted from blood, taken at week 4, from a patient treated with tofacitinib. The receptor set was obtained from a human donor with alopecia areata.

The chain recombines TRBV6-5 with TRBJ1-2; D unclear. The germline V gene has CDR1 MNHEY and CDR2 SVGAGI. The CDR3 has 13 residues. Deletions cut 4 bases from V and 4 bases from J, with 10 bases between. CDR3 nucleotide sequence: TGTGCCAGCAGTTCCCATAGCAGCTATGGCTACACCTTC. Amino acids: CASSSHSSYGYTF.

The chain couples TRBV6-5 to TRBJ1-1; D gene ambiguous. Trimming took 0 bases from V and 0 from J, leaving 11 bases between them. Germline V gene lookup returns CDR1 MNHEY and CDR2 SVGAGI. The CDR3 loop spans 16 amino acids. The CDR3 loop is CASSYSPVAVNTEAFF. The CDR3 DNA sequence: TGTGCCAGCAGTTACTCGCCCGTTGCCGTGAACACTGAAGCTTTCTTT.

The rearrangement uses TRBV9 and TRBJ2-3; D may be TRBD2 (5 bases). The CDR3 extends over 13 amino acids. V was trimmed by 3 bases and J by 4 bases, leaving 9 bases between them. Germline V gives CDR1 SGDLS, CDR2 YYNGEE. CDR3 amino acids: CASSETSADTQYF. In nucleotides, the CDR3 is TGTGCCAGCAGCGAAACTAGTGCAGATACGCAGTATTTT. The full variable domain, its missing parts supplied by reference TRBV9 and TRBJ2-3, is DSGVTQTPKHLITATGQRVTLRCSPRSGDLSVYWYQQSLDQGLQFLIQYYNGEERAKGNILERFSAQQFPDLHSELNLSSLELGDSALYFCASSETSADTQYFGPGTRLTVL.

V is TRBV30 and J is TRBJ2-7; 8 nucleotides align to TRBD1. With V trimmed by 2 bases and J by 4 bases, 10 bases remained unmatched. Germline values: CDR1 GTSNPN, CDR2 SVGIG (reference sequence). The CDR3 has 15 amino acids. The CDR3 spells CAWSTLRTGNYEQYF. DNA of the CDR3: TGTGCCTGGAGTACCCTTCGGACAGGGAATTACGAGCAGTACTTC. Full variable domain (remainder filled in from reference TRBV30 and TRBJ2-7): SQTIHQWPATLVQPVGSPLSLECTVEGTSNPNLYWYRQAAGRGLQLLFYSVGIGQISSEVPQNLSASRPQDRQFILSSKKLLLSDSGFYLCAWSTLRTGNYEQYFGPGTRLTVT.

The chain links TRBV25-1 to TRBJ1-6, with a possible D match to TRBD1 (5 bases). Germline loops: CDR1 MGHDK, CDR2 SYGVNS. Trimming removed 1 base at V and 7 bases at J, with 11 bases between. This CDR3 spans 15 amino acids. CDR3 protein: CASSESGWGNSPLHF. The CDR3, as DNA: TGTGCCAGCAGTGAATCGGGATGGGGGAATTCACCCCTCCACTTT.

The rearrangement links TRBV7-8 to TRBJ2-1; 8 bases match TRBD2. V trimming: 3 bases; J trimming: 2 bases; junction bases outside the gene matches: 6. The germline gives CDR1 SGHVS, CDR2 FQNEAQ. The CDR3 sequence is 16 residues long. CDR3 sequence reads: CASSLGRRGAYNEQFF. In DNA form, the CDR3 reads TGTGCCAGCAGCTTGGGGCGGCGGGGGGCCTACAATGAGCAGTTCTTC.

This clone was counted between two and nine times. The chain joins TRBV29-1 to TRBJ2-4; the D is unclear. The CDR3 spans 12 residues. V was trimmed by 7 bases and J by 5 bases, leaving 12 bases between them. Germline V lookup: CDR1 SQVTM, CDR2 ANQGSEA. The CDR3 sequence: CSGVPAENIQYF. CDR3 bases: TGCAGCGGTGTTCCAGCAGAAAACATTCAGTACTTC.

This clone was recorded a few times. The chain combines TRBV29-1 with TRBJ2-3; D is uncertain. Trimming removed 7 bases from V and 5 bases from J, with 10 bases in between. The CDR3 sequence is 11 residues long. Germline V gene data show CDR1 as SQVTM and CDR2 as ANQGSEA. CDR3 amino acids: CSAPKGDTQYF. The CDR3 DNA is TGCAGCGCACCTAAAGGAGATACGCAGTATTTT.

V gene TRBV9 combines with J gene TRBJ2-5, with a possible D match to TRBD2 (6 bases). The CDR3 length is 14 residues. Trimming took 3 bases from V and 2 from J, leaving 11 bases between them. Germline assignment: CDR1 SGDLS and CDR2 YYNGEE. The CDR3 bases are TGTGCCAGCAGCGCCCGGGAGAGACAAGAGACCCAGTACTTC. Protein product: CASSARERQETQYF.

This clone was seen only a few times. The chain recombines TRBV7-2 with TRBJ2-3, with D possibly being TRBD1 (6 bases). The CDR3 sequence is 18 residues long. The V gene's germline CDR1 is SGHTA and CDR2 FQGNSA. Trimming removed 4 bases at V and 0 bases at J, with 20 bases between. The CDR3, as DNA: TGTGCCAGCAGCTACACATCCGTCGGGACACCTAGCACAGATACGCAGTATTTT. It codes for CASSYTSVGTPSTDTQYF.

A few counts support this clone. The V call is TRBV29-1, the J call TRBJ1-5, with no clear D. In germline, CDR1 is SQVTM, CDR2 ANQGSEA. The CDR3 has 14 residues. The V and J ends lost 6 bases and 3 bases respectively, with 15 bases between them. CDR3 sequence (DNA): TGCAGCGTCCCCCCGCCTGGTGACAATCAGCCCCAGCATTTT. Encoded protein: CSVPPPGDNQPQHF.

This clone appeared a single time. This CDR3 is also generated by other DNA sequences in the sample. This chain links TRBV28 with TRBJ2-7, with D hard to call. The CDR3 loop spans 12 amino acids. V was shortened by 3 bases and J by 2 bases, with 5 bases between the two germline ends. CDR1 is MDHEN, CDR2 SYDVKM, per germline. For the CDR3, the DNA is TGTGCCAGCAGTTTGTCGACCTACGAGCAGTACTTC. Residues: CASSLSTYEQYF.